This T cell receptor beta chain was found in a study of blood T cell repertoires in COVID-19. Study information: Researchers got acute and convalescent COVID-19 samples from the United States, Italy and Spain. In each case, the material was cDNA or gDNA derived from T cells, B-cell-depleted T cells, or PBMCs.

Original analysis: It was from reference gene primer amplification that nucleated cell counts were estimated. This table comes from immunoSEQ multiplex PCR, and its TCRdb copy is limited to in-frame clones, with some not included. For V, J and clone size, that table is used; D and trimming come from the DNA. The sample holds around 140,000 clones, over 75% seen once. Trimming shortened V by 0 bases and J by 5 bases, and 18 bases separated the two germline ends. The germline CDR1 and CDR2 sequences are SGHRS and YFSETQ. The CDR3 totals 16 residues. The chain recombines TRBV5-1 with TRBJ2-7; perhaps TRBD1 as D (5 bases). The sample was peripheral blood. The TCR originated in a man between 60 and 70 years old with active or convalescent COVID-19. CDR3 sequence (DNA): TGCGCCAGCAGCTTGGGGAATTCGAACAGGAATCACGAGCAGTACTTC. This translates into CASSLGNSNRNHEQYF.